These 3 T cell receptor beta chains came from one sample sequenced in a study of T cells in women clearing cervical HPV infection. Profiled with immunoSEQ multiplex PCR; TCRdb holds only in-frame clones, not every one. The sample table sets out tens of thousands of clones. Input material: blood buffy coat. These receptors were taken from a woman between 18 and 75 years old with a cervical HPV16 infection that either progressed to CIN3+ or cleared (not recorded which).

A note on this clone: Sequencing ends 3 residues short of the CDR3 end; the germline J gene provides the rest. The chain joins TRBV19 to TRBJ2-7, with a weak D call TRBD1 (6 bases). CDR1 is LNHDA, CDR2 SQIVND, per germline (reference sequence). V was pared by 5 bases and J by 1 base, with 27 bases between. The CDR3 totals 19 residues. CDR3 in amino acids: CASSPRQASLGFPSYEQYF. The CDR3 bases that were read are TGTGCCAGTAGTCCCCGACAGGCCTCTTTGGGCTTTCCATCCTACGAG.

CDR3 in amino acids: CASSLGGQGSGELFF. Incomplete CDR3 DNA: TGTGCCAGCAGCTTAGGCGGACAGGGGTCCGGGGAG. The chain has TRBV11-3 and TRBJ2-2, with 9 bases that match TRBD1. The read terminates 3 residues ahead of where the CDR3 ends, so the germline J gene completes it. The V and J ends lost 1 base and 6 bases, in that order; junction bases with no gene match: 3. Germline CDR1 and CDR2: SGHNT and YENEEA. This CDR3 comprises 15 residues.

The CDR3 region is CASSLGQGASNQPQHF. The sequenced part of the CDR3 DNA is TGTGCCAGCAGCTTAGGACAGGGGGCGAGCAATCAGCCC. The gene calls are TRBV7-6 and TRBJ1-5; TRBD1 matches at 10 bases. The read ends 3 residues early relative to the CDR3; the germline J gene fills the gap. The germline CDR1 and CDR2 sequences are SGHVS and FNYEAQ. This CDR3 is built from 16 residues. Trimming cost V 1 base and J 1 base; bases outside gene matches: 1.